This TCR beta chain stems from a study of blood T cell repertoires in COVID-19. Study information: Sites across the United States, Italy and Spain contributed samples from acute and convalescent COVID-19. In each case, the material was cDNA or gDNA derived from T cells, B-cell-depleted T cells, or PBMCs.

Only in-frame clones appear in the TCRdb table, and some are missing; sequencing was by immunoSEQ multiplex PCR. Of about 150,000 clones listed, 80% to 90% are singletons. Deletions cut 8 bases from V and 6 bases from J, with 34 bases between. The germline gives CDR1 SNHLY, CDR2 FYNNEI. The CDR3 is 19 residues long. The sequence came from a woman in her 70s with acute or convalescent COVID-19. The chain carries TRBV2 and TRBJ1-2, with TRBD1 as a possible D gene (5 bases). Sequencing was done on a sample of peripheral blood. The CDR3 DNA sequence: TGTGCCAGCTCTGCGGGGACGGCATTGTACCCCAAGGAGGTACATGGCTACACCTTC. It specifies CASSAGTALYPKEVHGYTF.